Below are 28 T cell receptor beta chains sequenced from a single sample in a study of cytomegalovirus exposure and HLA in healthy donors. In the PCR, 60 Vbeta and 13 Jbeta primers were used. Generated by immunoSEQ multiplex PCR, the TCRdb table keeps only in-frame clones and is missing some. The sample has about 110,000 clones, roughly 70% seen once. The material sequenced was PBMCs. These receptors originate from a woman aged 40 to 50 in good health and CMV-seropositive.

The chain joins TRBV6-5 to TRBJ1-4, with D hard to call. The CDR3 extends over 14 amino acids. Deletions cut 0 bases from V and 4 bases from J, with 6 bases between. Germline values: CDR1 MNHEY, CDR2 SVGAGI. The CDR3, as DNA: TGTGCCAGCAGTTACTCCCGGGGTAATGAAAAACTGTTTTTT. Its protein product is CASSYSRGNEKLFF.

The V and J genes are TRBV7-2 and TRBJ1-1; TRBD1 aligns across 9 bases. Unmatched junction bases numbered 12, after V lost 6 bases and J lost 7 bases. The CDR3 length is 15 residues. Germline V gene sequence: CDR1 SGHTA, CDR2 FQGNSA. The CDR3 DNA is TGTGCCAGCAGTTCGATCACAGGGGGCACATTTGAAGCTTTCTTT. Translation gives CASSSITGGTFEAFF.

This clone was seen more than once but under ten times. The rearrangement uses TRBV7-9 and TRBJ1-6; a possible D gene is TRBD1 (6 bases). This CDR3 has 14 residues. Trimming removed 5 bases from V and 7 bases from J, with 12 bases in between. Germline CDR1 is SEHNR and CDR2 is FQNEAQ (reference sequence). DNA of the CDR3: TGTGCCAGCAGCCCGTGGACAGAAAATTCACCCCTCCACTTT. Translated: CASSPWTENSPLHF.

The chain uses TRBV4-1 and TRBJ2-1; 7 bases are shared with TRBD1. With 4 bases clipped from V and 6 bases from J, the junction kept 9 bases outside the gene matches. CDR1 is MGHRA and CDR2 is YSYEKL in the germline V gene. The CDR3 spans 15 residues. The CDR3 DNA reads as TGCGCCAGCAGCCCCAAGCGAGGGGGCCCCAATGAGCAGTTCTTC. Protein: CASSPKRGGPNEQFF.

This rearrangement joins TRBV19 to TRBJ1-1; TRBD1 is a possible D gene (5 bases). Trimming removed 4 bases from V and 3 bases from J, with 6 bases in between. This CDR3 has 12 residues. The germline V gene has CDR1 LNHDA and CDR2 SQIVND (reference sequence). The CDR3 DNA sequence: TGTGCCAGTAGTACAGGGTACACTGAAGCTTTCTTT. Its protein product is CASSTGYTEAFF.

The CDR3 loop reads CASSGLAGVQETQYF. For the CDR3, the DNA is TGTGCCAGCAGTGGATTAGCGGGGGTCCAAGAGACCCAGTACTTC. The chain recombines TRBV6-1 with TRBJ2-5; 9 bases align to TRBD2. In germline, CDR1 is MNHNS, CDR2 SASEGT. This CDR3 is 15 amino acids long. V dropped 4 bases and J dropped 1; count of bases not matched to a gene: 4.

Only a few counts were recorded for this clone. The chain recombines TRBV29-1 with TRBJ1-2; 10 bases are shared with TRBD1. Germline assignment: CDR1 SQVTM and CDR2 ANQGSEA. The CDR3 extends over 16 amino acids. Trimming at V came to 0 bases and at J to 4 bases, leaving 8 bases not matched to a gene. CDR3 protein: CSVEDLGRTGGYGYTF. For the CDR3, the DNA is TGCAGCGTTGAAGATCTTGGTAGGACAGGGGGCTATGGCTACACCTTC.

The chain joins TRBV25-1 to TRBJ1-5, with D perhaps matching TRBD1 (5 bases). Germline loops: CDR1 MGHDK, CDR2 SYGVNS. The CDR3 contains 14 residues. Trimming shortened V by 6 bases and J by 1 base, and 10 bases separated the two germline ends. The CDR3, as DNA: TGTGCCAGCAGCGCCAGGGTAAGCAATCAGCCCCAGCATTTT. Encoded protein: CASSARVSNQPQHF.

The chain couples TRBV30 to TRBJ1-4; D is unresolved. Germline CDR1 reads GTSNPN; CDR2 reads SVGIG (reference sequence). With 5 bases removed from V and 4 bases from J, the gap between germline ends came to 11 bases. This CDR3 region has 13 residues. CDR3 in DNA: TGTGCCTGGGGCCGTCCAAGTAATGAAAAACTGTTTTTT. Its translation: CAWGRPSNEKLFF.

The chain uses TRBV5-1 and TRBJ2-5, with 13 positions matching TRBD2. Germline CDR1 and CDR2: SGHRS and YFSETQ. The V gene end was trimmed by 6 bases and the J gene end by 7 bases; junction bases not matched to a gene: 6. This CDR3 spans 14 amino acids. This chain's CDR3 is CASNGLAGAGTQYF. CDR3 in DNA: TGCGCCAGCAATGGACTAGCGGGGGCCGGGACCCAGTACTTC.

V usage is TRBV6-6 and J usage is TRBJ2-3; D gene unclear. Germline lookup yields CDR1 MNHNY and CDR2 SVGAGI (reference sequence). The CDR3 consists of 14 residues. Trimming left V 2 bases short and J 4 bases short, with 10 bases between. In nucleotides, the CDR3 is TGTGCCAGCAGTTACCCGCGATCCGCAGATACGCAGTATTTT. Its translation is CASSYPRSADTQYF.

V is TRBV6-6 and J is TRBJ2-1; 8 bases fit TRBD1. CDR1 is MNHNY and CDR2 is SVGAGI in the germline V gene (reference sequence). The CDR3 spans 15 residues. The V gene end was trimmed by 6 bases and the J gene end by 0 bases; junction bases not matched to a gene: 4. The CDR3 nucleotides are TGTGCCAGCAGCTCCGGACAGGGCTCCTACAATGAGCAGTTCTTC. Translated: CASSSGQGSYNEQFF.

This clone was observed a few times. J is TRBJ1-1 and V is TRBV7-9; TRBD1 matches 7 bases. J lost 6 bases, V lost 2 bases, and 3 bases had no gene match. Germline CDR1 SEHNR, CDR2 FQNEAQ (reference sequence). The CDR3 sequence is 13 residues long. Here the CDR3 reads CASSLQGESEAFF. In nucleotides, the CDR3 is TGTGCCAGCAGCTTACAGGGGGAATCTGAAGCTTTCTTT.

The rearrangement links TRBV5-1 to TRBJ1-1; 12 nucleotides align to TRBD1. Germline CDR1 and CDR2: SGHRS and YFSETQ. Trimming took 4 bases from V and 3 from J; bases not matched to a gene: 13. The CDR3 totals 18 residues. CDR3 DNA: TGCGCCAGCAGCCCCGGGACAGGGGGCTTCTTAGGTCACACTGAAGCTTTCTTT. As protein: CASSPGTGGFLGHTEAFF.

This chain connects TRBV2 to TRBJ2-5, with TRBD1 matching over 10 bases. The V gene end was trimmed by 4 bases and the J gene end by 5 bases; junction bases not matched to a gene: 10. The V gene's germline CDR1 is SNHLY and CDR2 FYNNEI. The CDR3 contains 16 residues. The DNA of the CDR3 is TGTGCCAGCAGTGCCCACGGACAGGGGGTTTTCGAGACCCAGTACTTC. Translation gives CASSAHGQGVFETQYF.

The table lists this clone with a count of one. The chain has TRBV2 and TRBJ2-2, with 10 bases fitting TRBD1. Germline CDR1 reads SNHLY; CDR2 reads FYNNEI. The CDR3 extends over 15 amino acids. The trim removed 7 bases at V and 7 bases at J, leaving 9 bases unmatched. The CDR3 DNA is TGTGCCAGCATTAAGGACAGGGGGATGAGCGGGGAGCTGTTTTTT. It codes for CASIKDRGMSGELFF.

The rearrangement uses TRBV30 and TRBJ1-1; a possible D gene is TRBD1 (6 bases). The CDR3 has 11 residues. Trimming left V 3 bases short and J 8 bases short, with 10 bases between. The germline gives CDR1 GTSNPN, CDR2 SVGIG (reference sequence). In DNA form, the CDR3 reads TGTGCCTGGAGGACCACAGGGGAAGCTTTCTTT. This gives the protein CAWRTTGEAFF.

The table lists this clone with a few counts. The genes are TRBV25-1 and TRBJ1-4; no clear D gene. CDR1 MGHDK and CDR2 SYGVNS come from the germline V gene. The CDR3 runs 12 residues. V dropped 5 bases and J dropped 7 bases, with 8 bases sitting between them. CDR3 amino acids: CASSRRLEKLFF. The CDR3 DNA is TGTGCCAGCAGTCGCCGACTTGAAAAACTGTTTTTT.

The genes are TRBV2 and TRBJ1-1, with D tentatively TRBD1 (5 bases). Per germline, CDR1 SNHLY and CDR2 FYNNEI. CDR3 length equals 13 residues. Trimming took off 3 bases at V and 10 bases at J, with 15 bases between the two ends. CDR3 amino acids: CASSDLPGKGAFF. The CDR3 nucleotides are TGTGCCAGCAGTGATCTTCCAGGGAAGGGAGCTTTCTTT.

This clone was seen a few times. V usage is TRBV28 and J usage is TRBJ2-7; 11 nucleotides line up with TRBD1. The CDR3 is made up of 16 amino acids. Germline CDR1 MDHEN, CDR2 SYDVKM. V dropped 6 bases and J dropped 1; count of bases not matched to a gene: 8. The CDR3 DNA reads TGTGCCAGCAGGACTCCGGGACAGGGGGTTTCCTACGAGCAGTACGTC. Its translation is CASRTPGQGVSYEQYV.

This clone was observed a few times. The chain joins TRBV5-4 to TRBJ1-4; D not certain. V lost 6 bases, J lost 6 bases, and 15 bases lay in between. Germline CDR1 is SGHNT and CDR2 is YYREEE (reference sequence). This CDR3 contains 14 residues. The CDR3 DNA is TGTGCCAGCAAGCCGACACTAGGGCATGAAAAACTGTTTTTT. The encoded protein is CASKPTLGHEKLFF.

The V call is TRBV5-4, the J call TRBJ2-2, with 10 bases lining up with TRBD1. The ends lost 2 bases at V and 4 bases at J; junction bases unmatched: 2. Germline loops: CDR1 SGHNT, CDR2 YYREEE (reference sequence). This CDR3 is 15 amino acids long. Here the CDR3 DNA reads TGTGCCAGCAGCTTAGGACAGGGGGGCACCGGGGAGCTGTTTTTT. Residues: CASSLGQGGTGELFF.

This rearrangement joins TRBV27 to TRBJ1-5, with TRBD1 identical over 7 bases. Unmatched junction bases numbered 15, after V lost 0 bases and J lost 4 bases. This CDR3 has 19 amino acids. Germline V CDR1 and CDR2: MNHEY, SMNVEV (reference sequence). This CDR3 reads CASSLSYYRGGWRNQPQHF. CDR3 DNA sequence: TGTGCCAGCAGTTTATCTTATTACAGGGGAGGCTGGCGAAATCAGCCCCAGCATTTT.

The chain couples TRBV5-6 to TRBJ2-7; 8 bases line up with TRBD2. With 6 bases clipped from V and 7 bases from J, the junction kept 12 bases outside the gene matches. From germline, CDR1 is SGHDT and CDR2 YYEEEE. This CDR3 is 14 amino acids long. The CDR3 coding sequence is TGTGCCAGCATCCTCAGCGGGGGAGGGGAGGAGCAGTACTTC. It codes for CASILSGGGEEQYF. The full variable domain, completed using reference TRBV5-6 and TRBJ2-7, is DAGVTQSPTHLIKTRGQQVTLRCSPKSGHDTVSWYQQALGQGPQFIFQYYEEEERQRGNFPDRFSGHQFPNYSSELNVNALLLGDSALYLCASILSGGGEEQYFGPGTRLTVT.

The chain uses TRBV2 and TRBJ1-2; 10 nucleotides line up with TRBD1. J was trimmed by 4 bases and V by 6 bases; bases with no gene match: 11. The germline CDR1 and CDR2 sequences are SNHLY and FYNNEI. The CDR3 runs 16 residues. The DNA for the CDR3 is TGTGCCAGCAGGTCGCCTCCGGGACAGGGGTTCTATGGCTACACCTTC. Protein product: CASRSPPGQGFYGYTF.

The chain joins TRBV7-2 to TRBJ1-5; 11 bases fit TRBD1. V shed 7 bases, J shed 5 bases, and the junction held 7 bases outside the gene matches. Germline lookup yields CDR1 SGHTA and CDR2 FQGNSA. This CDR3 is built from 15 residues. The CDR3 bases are TGTGCCAGCACTTGGGACAGGGGGTTCTATCAGCCCCAGCATTTT. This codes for CASTWDRGFYQPQHF.

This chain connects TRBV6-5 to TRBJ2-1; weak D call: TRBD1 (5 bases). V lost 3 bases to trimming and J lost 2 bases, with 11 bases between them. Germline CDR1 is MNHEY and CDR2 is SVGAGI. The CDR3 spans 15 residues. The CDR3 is CASSYSSGPYNEQFF. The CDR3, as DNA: TGTGCCAGCAGTTATTCCTCAGGGCCCTACAATGAGCAGTTCTTC.

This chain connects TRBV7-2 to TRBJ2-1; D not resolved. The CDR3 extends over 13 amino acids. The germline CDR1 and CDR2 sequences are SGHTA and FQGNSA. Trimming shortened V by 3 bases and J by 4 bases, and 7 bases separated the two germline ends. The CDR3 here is CASSFSSYNEQFF. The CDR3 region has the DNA TGTGCCAGCAGCTTTAGCTCGTACAATGAGCAGTTCTTC. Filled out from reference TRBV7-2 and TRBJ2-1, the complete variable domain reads GAGVSQSPSNKVTEKGKDVELRCDPISGHTALYWYRQSLGQGLEFLIYFQGNSAPDKSGLPSDRFSAERTGGSVSTLTIQRTQQEDSAVYLCASSFSSYNEQFFGPGTRLTVL.